Each of the 11 T cell receptor beta chains below was sequenced from the same sample in a study of cytomegalovirus exposure and HLA in healthy donors. Vbeta (60) and Jbeta (13) primers were used in the PCR. TCRdb's table, derived via immunoSEQ multiplex PCR, lists solely in-frame clones and lacks some. In the table there are about 160,000 clones, around four fifths of which are singletons. Specimen: PBMCs. These receptors originate from a girl aged 2 to 9 in good health and CMV-seropositive.

The genes are TRBV30 and TRBJ1-2; D uncertain. Trimming shortened V by 4 bases and J by 3 bases, and 18 bases separated the two germline ends. The CDR3 runs 15 residues. Per the germline V gene, CDR1 is GTSNPN and CDR2 is SVGIG (reference sequence). The chain's CDR3 is CAWTRGDGLDYGYTF. DNA for the CDR3: TGTGCCTGGACCCGAGGTGACGGCCTGGACTATGGCTACACCTTC.

The rearrangement uses TRBV6-5 and TRBJ2-7, with TRBD2 matching 9 bases. Trimming removed 6 bases from V and 3 bases from J; junction bases left unmatched: 6. Germline V gene data show CDR1 as MNHEY and CDR2 as SVGAGI. CDR3 length: 14 residues. The CDR3 bases are TGTGCCAGCAGGGAACGGACTAGCGTCTACGAGCAGTACTTC. This translates into CASRERTSVYEQYF.

The rearrangement uses TRBV30 and TRBJ1-2; a possible D gene is TRBD1 (6 bases). CDR3 length equals 11 residues. Trimming removed 2 bases at V and 11 bases at J, with 12 bases between. The germline V gene has CDR1 GTSNPN and CDR2 SVGIG (reference sequence). The CDR3 protein is CAWSPGTFYTF. Written as DNA, the CDR3 is TGTGCCTGGAGTCCCGGGACATTTTACACCTTC.

Written as DNA, the CDR3 is TGCGCCAGCAGCCAGTTTCTGGGCAGGGGAAACGGGGAGCTGTTTTTT. The encoded protein is CASSQFLGRGNGELFF. V is TRBV4-1 and J is TRBJ2-2, with D possibly TRBD1 on 6 matching bases. The V end was cut by 3 bases, the J end by 7 bases, with 18 bases between. CDR3 length: 16 amino acids. CDR1 is MGHRA and CDR2 is YSYEKL in the germline V gene.

The chain combines TRBV4-1 with TRBJ1-2; 7 bases are shared with TRBD1. The CDR3 length is 16 residues. Looked up from germline, CDR1 is MGHRA and CDR2 is YSYEKL. The V segment lost 2 bases and the J segment 4 bases; nucleotides outside the gene matches: 10. CDR3 coding DNA: TGCGCCAGCAGCCAATACGGCACAGGGGCCGGCTATGGCTACACCTTC. It yields the protein CASSQYGTGAGYGYTF.

The rearrangement links TRBV28 to TRBJ2-1, with TRBD1 matching over 7 bases. Unmatched junction bases numbered 5, after V lost 4 bases and J lost 2 bases. The CDR3 is made up of 15 amino acids. CDR1 and CDR2 from the germline V gene are MDHEN and SYDVKM. The CDR3: CASSYPGTAYNEQFF. DNA for the CDR3: TGTGCCAGCAGTTACCCCGGGACAGCCTACAATGAGCAGTTCTTC.

The V gene is TRBV30, the J gene TRBJ2-3; possibly TRBD1 for D (5 bases). V was shortened by 0 bases and J by 5 bases, with 9 bases between the two germline ends. The V gene's germline CDR1 is GTSNPN and CDR2 SVGIG (reference sequence). The CDR3 is 13 residues long. Here the CDR3 reads CAWSVQERDTQYF. CDR3 nucleotide sequence: TGTGCCTGGAGTGTACAGGAGAGAGATACGCAGTATTTT.

The V gene is TRBV6-5, the J gene TRBJ1-2; D is possibly TRBD1 (5 bases). The CDR3 consists of 13 residues. Germline CDR1 MNHEY, CDR2 SVGAGI. Trimming removed 8 bases from V and 5 bases from J, with 15 bases in between. The CDR3 DNA follows: TGTGCCAGCGCGGGACCAGGAAGGTATGGCTACACCTTC. It yields the protein CASAGPGRYGYTF.

The chain carries TRBV25-1 and TRBJ1-4, with D perhaps matching TRBD1 (6 bases). V was pared by 1 base and J by 8 bases, with 11 bases between. The CDR3 has 14 amino acids. Germline V gene sequence: CDR1 MGHDK, CDR2 SYGVNS. The CDR3, as DNA: TGTGCCAGCAGTGAATGGGTTGGGGGCGAAAAACTGTTTTTT. Translated: CASSEWVGGEKLFF.

The chain is built from TRBV7-2 and TRBJ2-2; 12 positions agree with TRBD2. V shed 5 bases and J 3 bases; nucleotides not matched to a gene: 7. The CDR3 is 17 residues long. CDR1 is SGHTA and CDR2 is FQGNSA in the germline V gene. The CDR3, as DNA: TGTGCCAGCAGCCAAACTCGACTAGCGGGAGACACCGGGGAGCTGTTTTTT. This gives the protein CASSQTRLAGDTGELFF. The full variable domain, in which reference TRBV7-2 and TRBJ2-2 provide the parts outside the CDR3, is GAGVSQSPSNKVTEKGKDVELRCDPISGHTALYWYRQSLGQGLEFLIYFQGNSAPDKSGLPSDRFSAERTGGSVSTLTIQRTQQEDSAVYLCASSQTRLAGDTGELFFGEGSRLTVL.

This clone was counted between two and nine times. This chain uses TRBV5-1 with TRBJ2-5, with TRBD2 identical over 10 bases. The CDR3 length is 18 residues. With 1 base clipped from V and 0 bases from J, the junction kept 9 bases outside the gene matches. The germline V gene encodes CDR1 SGHRS and CDR2 YFSETQ. The CDR3 DNA sequence: TGCGCCAGCAGCTTGCGATCCGGGACTAGCGCCGACCAAGAGACCCAGTACTTC. It translates to CASSLRSGTSADQETQYF.